A selection of T cell receptor beta chains follows, all from one sample in a study of preoperative IRX-2 immunotherapy in early breast cancer. Only in-frame clones appear in the TCRdb table, and some are missing; sequencing was by immunoSEQ multiplex PCR. This sample yields roughly 34,000 clones, of which around 92% are seen a single time; over 1.5% belongs to the top ten. This sample comprised tumor tissue, obtained after IRX-2 immunotherapy. These receptors all come from a human donor with breast cancer. Each CDR3 is given with its conserved first and last residue. Each record gives: clone size, D gene, J gene, V gene, CDR3 DNA, CDR3 protein. D genes are given only for firm matches. Where a row states a size, it is once, few, many or the class of an expanded clone; other rows omit it.

NA,TRBD2,TRBJ2-4,TRBV28,TGTGCCAGCAGCCCTGGGGGGGAAGAGAACATTCAGTACTTC,CASSPGGEENIQYF
NA,NA,TRBJ2-5,TRBV6-8,TGTGCCAGCAGTTACCCAGGTCAAGAGACCCAGTACTTC,CASSYPGQETQYF
NA,NA,TRBJ1-2,TRBV6-8,TGTGCCAGCTTCCCGCGGTCCTTTCATACAAAACCCTATGGCTACACCTTC,CASFPRSFHTKPYGYTF
NA,NA,TRBJ2-4,TRBV18,TGTGCCAGCTCACTCGGGACAAACTTAGCCAAAAACATTCAGTACTTC,CASSLGTNLAKNIQYF
NA,NA,TRBJ2-1,TRBV29-1,TGCAGCGTCCCAGCGGCGAGCTCCTACAATGAGCAGTTCTTC,CSVPAASSYNEQFF
NA,TRBD2,TRBJ2-1,TRBV9,TGTGCCAGCAGCGTTAGCGGGTCAGCCTACAATGAGCAGTTCTTC,CASSVSGSAYNEQFF
NA,TRBD2,TRBJ2-1,TRBV10-3,TGTGCCATCAGTGAGACTAGCGGGAGTATTGAGCAGTTCTTC,CAISETSGSIEQFF
NA,NA,TRBJ2-4,TRBV5-1,TGCGCCAGCAGCTTAGCAGGGGGACTAGCCAAAAACATTCAGTACTTC,CASSLAGGLAKNIQYF
NA,NA,TRBJ2-1,TRBV6-4,TGTGCCAGCAGTGAGTTCTATGAGCAGTTCTTC,CASSEFYEQFF
NA,TRBD1,TRBJ1-1,TRBV6-7,TGTGCCAGCAGCCCCCAGGGGGAGGGCACTGAAGCTTTCTTT,CASSPQGEGTEAFF
NA,NA,TRBJ2-1,TRBV10-1,TGCGCCAGCAGTGAGGGCGATGAGCAGTTCTTC,CASSEGDEQFF
NA,NA,TRBJ2-1,TRBV12-2,TGTGCCCTGCTTTTGCGGGAATCCTACAATGAGCAGTTCTTC,CALLLRESYNEQFF
NA,NA,TRBJ1-1,TRBV6-8,TGTGCCAGCAGTTCGTCAGGGGCGAACACTGAAGCTTTCTTT,CASSSSGANTEAFF
NA,TRBD2,TRBJ2-7,TRBV11-3,TGTGCCAGCAGCTTGGGACTAGCGGGAGCGTACGAGCAGTACTTC,CASSLGLAGAYEQYF
NA,TRBD1,TRBJ1-1,TRBV6-8,TGTGCCAGCAGTCGGACAGGGGTGCGTGAAGCTTTCTTT,CASSRTGVREAFF
once,NA,TRBJ1-6,TRBV6-8,TGTGCCAGCGTAGCCGGGTCGGAGAGCTCCTATAATTCACCCCTCCACTTT,CASVAGSESSYNSPLHF
NA,NA,TRBJ2-4,TRBV16,TGTGCCAGCAGCCCTCCCGGGCAGGCCAAAAACATTCAGTACTTC,CASSPPGQAKNIQYF